This T cell receptor (beta chain) was obtained from a study of T cell responses to AZD1222 COVID-19 vaccine. Broader study findings: No repertoire was sampled before or during the peak T cell response, only after it. Nearly half of unique spike-specific TCRs reportedly avoided B.1.351 and B.1.1.7 mutated regions. Seropositive status at baseline applied to only 6 or 7 AZD1222 recipients. Donors in the cohort were predominantly white British and more often female, and clonal diversity was possibly underestimated.

Trimming left V 3 bases short and J 0 bases short, with 9 bases between. Germline V gene data show CDR1 as SGHTA and CDR2 as FQGTGA. CDR3 length: 15 amino acids. A remark on this clone: Its matching antigen is unknown.

Using immunoSEQ multiplex PCR, the repertoire was profiled, and TCRdb retains in-frame clones only, with some absent. The sample includes fewer than 100,000 clones, approximately 81% seen only once; the top ten take less than 15%. The chain joins TRBV7-3 to TRBJ2-1; D remains ambiguous. Sequences were derived from peripheral blood, sampled on day 0 of AZD1222 vaccination. This receptor was taken from an adult in good health. CDR3 sequence (DNA): TGTGCCAGCAGCTTGGGTTTTAGCTCCTACAATGAGCAGTTCTTC. Its protein product is CASSLGFSSYNEQFF.